This T cell receptor (beta chain) is drawn from a study of metastatic and nonmetastatic thyroid tumors. Background on the study: Repertoire data that came from the blood and tumor or nodule tissue of malignant and benign thyroid patients were compared.

This clone has at least ten counts. Per the original data handling: Researchers built a distant-metastasis classifier for papillary thyroid cancer that drew on CDR3 differences across clinicopathological groups. TCRdb re-processed the PCR reads through MiXCR. For this entry, the V and J calls and clone size follow TCRdb and not the study's own pipeline. The table shows about 39,000 clones, with 19% occurring only once. Before thyroid surgery, none of the patients had received any treatment. The CDR3 sequence is 12 residues long. Germline V gene sequence: CDR1 MNHEY, CDR2 SMNVEV (reference sequence). Trimming removed 6 bases at V and 6 bases at J, with 11 bases between.

Sample: blood. V is TRBV27 and J is TRBJ1-2; perhaps TRBD1 as D (5 bases). The receptor comes from a female donor with papillary thyroid cancer or a benign thyroid nodule (not recorded which). Some clones in this sample may be carry-over from other donors' samples. The CDR3 coding sequence is TGTGCCAGCAGGCAGGGAAACCATGGCTACACCTTC. Translation: CASRQGNHGYTF.